The entry below describes one T cell receptor (beta chain). TCRdb's table, derived via immunoSEQ multiplex PCR, lists solely in-frame clones and lacks some. The data show roughly 180,000 clones, 75% to 90% seen once. This sample was included in a study of T cell responses to AZD1222 COVID-19 vaccine. The CDR3 loop spans 15 amino acids. CDR1 is SEHNR, CDR2 FQNEAQ, per germline (reference sequence). The ends lost 5 bases at V and 10 bases at J; junction bases unmatched: 7. The receptor was isolated from an adult in good health. This chain uses TRBV7-9 with TRBJ2-1; 14 positions match TRBD2. Sequenced here: peripheral blood, sampled on day 0 of AZD1222 vaccination. CDR3 protein: CASSAGLAGAEEQFF. DNA for the CDR3: TGTGCCAGCAGCGCGGGACTAGCGGGAGCGGAGGAGCAGTTCTTC.